This T cell receptor (beta chain) was found in a study of T cell changes during pregnancy in multiple sclerosis. The V end was cut by 7 bases, the J end by 3 bases, with 15 bases between. Per germline, CDR1 MNHNS and CDR2 SASEGT. The CDR3 is 15 residues long. Clones were sequenced by immunoSEQ multiplex PCR, and TCRdb holds only the in-frame ones, with some missing. The repertoire includes approximately 60,000 clones, about 90% of them detected once, and 6% to 7.5% sits in the top ten. The clonotype comes from a female donor in good health, enrolled as a control in a pregnancy study. The chain links TRBV6-1 to TRBJ2-2, with a possible D match to TRBD1 (6 bases). The sample was peripheral blood, taken in the third trimester of pregnancy. The CDR3 here is CASINRDTYTGELFF. The CDR3 region has the DNA TGTGCCAGCATAAACCGGGACACCTACACCGGGGAGCTGTTTTTT.